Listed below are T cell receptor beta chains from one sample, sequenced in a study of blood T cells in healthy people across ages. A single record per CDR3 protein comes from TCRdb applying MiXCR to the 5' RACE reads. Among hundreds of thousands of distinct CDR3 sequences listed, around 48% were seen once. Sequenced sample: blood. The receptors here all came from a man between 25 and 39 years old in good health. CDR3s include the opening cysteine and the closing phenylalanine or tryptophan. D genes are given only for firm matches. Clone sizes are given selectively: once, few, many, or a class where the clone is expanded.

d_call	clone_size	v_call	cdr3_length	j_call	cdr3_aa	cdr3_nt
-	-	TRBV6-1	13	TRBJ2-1	CASSEEMRNEQFF	TGTGCCAGCAGTGAAGAAATGAGGAATGAGCAGTTCTTC
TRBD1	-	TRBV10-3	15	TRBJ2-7	CAISELRQGVDEQYF	TGTGCCATCAGTGAGCTTCGACAGGGGGTCGACGAGCAGTACTTC
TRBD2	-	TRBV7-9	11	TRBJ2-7	CASSWEGGQYF	TGTGCCAGCAGCTGGGAGGGCGGGCAGTACTTC
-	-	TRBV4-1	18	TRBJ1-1	CASSQDPQEGGMNTEAFF	TGCGCCAGCAGCCAAGATCCGCAGGAAGGGGGGATGAACACTGAAGCTTTCTTT
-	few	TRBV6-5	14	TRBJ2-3	CASSYGGLGDTQYF	TGTGCCAGCAGTTACGGGGGGCTCGGAGATACGCAGTATTTT
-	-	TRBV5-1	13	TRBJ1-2	CASSFATVNGYTF	TGCGCCAGCAGCTTCGCGACGGTTAATGGCTACACCTTC
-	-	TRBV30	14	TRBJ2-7	CAWSVSSGSYEQYF	TGTGCCTGGAGTGTCTCCAGCGGCTCCTACGAGCAGTACTTC
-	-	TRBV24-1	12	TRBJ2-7	CATSDDFYEQYF	TGTGCCACCAGTGATGATTTCTACGAGCAGTACTTC
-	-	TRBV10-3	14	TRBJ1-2	CAISESGTGYGYTF	TGTGCCATCAGTGAGTCAGGGACCGGCTATGGCTACACCTTC
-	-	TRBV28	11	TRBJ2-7	CASSLKSEQYF	TGTGCCAGCAGTTTAAAGAGCGAGCAGTACTTC
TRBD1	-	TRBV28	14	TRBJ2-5	CASKRDRQGETQYF	TGTGCCTCCAAGAGGGACAGGCAGGGCGAGACCCAGTACTTC
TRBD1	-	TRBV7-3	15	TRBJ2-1	CASSAGQGLNNEQFF	TGTGCCAGCAGCGCGGGACAGGGTCTTAACAATGAGCAGTTCTTC
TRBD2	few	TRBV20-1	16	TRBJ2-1	CSAREGAGGGYNEQFF	TGCAGTGCTAGAGAGGGGGCGGGGGGCGGCTACAATGAGCAGTTCTTC
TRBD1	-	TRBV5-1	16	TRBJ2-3	CASSAGQGLSTDTQYF	TGCGCCAGCAGCGCTGGACAGGGTCTTAGCACAGATACGCAGTATTTT
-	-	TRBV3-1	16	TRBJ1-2	CASSQAAGAISYGYTF	TGTGCCAGCAGCCAAGCGGCGGGCGCGATCTCTTATGGCTACACCTTC
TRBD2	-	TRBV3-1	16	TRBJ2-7	CASSPSGLVLGYEQYF	TGTGCCAGCAGCCCGTCGGGACTAGTCCTTGGCTACGAGCAGTACTTC
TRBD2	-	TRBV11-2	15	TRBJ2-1	CASYRSGGLYNEQFF	TGTGCCAGCTATCGGAGCGGGGGCCTCTACAATGAGCAGTTCTTC
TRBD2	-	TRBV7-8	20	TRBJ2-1	CASSLEASGGAFSSYNEQFF	TGTGCCAGCAGCTTAGAGGCTAGCGGGGGGGCATTTAGCTCCTACAATGAGCAGTTCTTC
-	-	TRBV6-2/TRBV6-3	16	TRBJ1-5	CASSYLRRAGDQPQHF	TGTGCCAGCAGTTACCTAAGGCGGGCCGGGGATCAGCCCCAGCATTTT
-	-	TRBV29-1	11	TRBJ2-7	CSVPGTYEQYF	TGCAGCGTTCCCGGCACCTACGAGCAGTACTTC